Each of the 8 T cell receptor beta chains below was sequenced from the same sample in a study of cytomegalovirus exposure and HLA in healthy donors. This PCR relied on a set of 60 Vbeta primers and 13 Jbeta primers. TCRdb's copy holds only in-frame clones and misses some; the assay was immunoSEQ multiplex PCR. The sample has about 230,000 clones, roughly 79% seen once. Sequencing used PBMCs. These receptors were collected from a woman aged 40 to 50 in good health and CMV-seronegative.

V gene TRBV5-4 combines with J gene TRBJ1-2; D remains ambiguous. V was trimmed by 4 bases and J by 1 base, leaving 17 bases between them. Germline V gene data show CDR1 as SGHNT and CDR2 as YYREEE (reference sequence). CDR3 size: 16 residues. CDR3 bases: TGTGCCAGCAGCCGGATACAGACCTTGCATAACTATGGCTACACCTTC. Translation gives CASSRIQTLHNYGYTF.

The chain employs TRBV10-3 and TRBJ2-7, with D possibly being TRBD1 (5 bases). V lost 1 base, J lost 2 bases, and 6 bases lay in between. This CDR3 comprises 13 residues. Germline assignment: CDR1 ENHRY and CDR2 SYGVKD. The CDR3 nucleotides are TGTGCCATCAGTGAGTTACAGGCCTACGAGCAGTACTTC. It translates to CAISELQAYEQYF.

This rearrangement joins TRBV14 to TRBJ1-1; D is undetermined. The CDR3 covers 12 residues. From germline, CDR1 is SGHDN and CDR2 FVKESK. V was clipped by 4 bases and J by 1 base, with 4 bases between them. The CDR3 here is CASSPWNTEAFF. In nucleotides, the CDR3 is TGTGCCAGCAGCCCCTGGAACACTGAAGCTTTCTTT.

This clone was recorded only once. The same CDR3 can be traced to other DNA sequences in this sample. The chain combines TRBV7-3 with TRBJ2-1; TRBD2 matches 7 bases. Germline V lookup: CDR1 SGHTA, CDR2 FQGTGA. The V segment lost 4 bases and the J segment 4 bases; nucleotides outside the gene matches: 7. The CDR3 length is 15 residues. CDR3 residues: CASSSLAGAYNEQFF. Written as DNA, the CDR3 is TGTGCCAGCAGCTCCCTCGCGGGAGCTTACAATGAGCAGTTCTTC.

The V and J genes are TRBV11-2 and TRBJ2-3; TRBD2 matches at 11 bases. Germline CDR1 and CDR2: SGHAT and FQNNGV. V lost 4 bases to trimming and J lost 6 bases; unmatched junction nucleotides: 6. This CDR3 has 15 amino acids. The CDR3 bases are TGTGCCAGCAGCTCAACTAGCGGGGGTATGGATACGCAGTATTTT. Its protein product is CASSSTSGGMDTQYF.

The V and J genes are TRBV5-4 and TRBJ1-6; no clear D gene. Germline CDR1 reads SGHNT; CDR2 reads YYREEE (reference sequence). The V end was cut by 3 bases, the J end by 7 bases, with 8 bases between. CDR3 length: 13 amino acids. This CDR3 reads CASSSGDNSPLHF. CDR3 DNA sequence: TGTGCCAGCAGCTCGGGAGACAATTCACCCCTCCACTTT.

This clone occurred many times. The CDR3 DNA reads TGTGCCAGCAGCTTAGGCGCCCAGGGGGGACTCACTGAAGCTTTCTTT. Residues: CASSLGAQGGLTEAFF. This chain connects TRBV11-3 to TRBJ1-1, with 7 bases matching TRBD1. V lost 1 base to trimming and J lost 4 bases; unmatched junction nucleotides: 9. CDR1 is SGHNT, CDR2 YENEEA, per germline. The CDR3 covers 16 residues. Based on the CDR3 plus reference TRBV11-3 and TRBJ1-1, the full variable domain is EAGVVQSPRYKIIEKKQPVAFWCNPISGHNTLYWYLQNLGQGPELLIRYENEEAVDDSQLPKDRFSAERLKGVDSTLKIQPAELGDSAVYLCASSLGAQGGLTEAFFGQGTRLTVV.

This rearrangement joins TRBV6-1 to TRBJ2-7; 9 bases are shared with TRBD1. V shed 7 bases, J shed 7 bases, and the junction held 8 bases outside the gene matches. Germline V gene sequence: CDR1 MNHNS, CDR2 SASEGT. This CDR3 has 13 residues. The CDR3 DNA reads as TGTGCCAGCACTCTACAGGGGGCAGGTGAGCAGTACTTC. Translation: CASTLQGAGEQYF.